Each of the 20 T cell receptor beta chains below was sequenced from the same sample in a study of cytomegalovirus exposure and HLA in healthy donors. Primers for the PCR totalled 60 Vbeta and 13 Jbeta. Only in-frame clones appear in the TCRdb table, and some are missing; sequencing was by immunoSEQ multiplex PCR. The table records some 140,000 clones, about three quarters of them present only once. The sequenced sample was PBMCs. These receptors originate from a male donor in good health and CMV-seropositive.

In the case of this clone: Additional DNA sequences in this sample encode the identical CDR3. The V call is TRBV4-3, the J call TRBJ2-3; 10 bases line up with TRBD2. The V and J ends lost 0 bases and 5 bases, in that order; junction bases with no gene match: 5. CDR3 length: 16 residues. Germline lookup yields CDR1 LGHNA and CDR2 YSLEER. The CDR3 spells CASSQDLAGVGDTQYF. For the CDR3, the DNA is TGCGCCAGCAGCCAAGACCTAGCGGGAGTAGGAGATACGCAGTATTTT.

The rearrangement uses TRBV10-3 and TRBJ2-1; 9 positions agree with TRBD2. The CDR3 is made up of 13 amino acids. The germline V gene has CDR1 ENHRY and CDR2 SYGVKD. Trimming at V came to 8 bases and at J to 6 bases, leaving 5 bases not matched to a gene. The CDR3 coding sequence is TGTGCCATCCAGCGGGGGGAGGGCAATGAGCAGTTCTTC. It codes for CAIQRGEGNEQFF.

The rearrangement uses TRBV9 and TRBJ2-7, with TRBD1 matching over 8 bases. The trim removed 0 bases at V and 2 bases at J, leaving 7 bases unmatched. The CDR3 has 16 residues. The V gene's germline CDR1 is SGDLS and CDR2 YYNGEE. CDR3 sequence: CASSVGAGTGPYEQYF. In nucleotides, the CDR3 is TGTGCCAGCAGCGTAGGAGCCGGGACAGGCCCCTACGAGCAGTACTTC.

This sequence joins TRBV4-1 and TRBJ2-3; 15 bases match TRBD2. With V trimmed by 4 bases and J by 6 bases, 5 bases remained unmatched. CDR3 length: 16 amino acids. CDR1 MGHRA and CDR2 YSYEKL come from the germline V gene. This chain's CDR3 is CASSLGLAGGRDTQYF. In DNA, the CDR3 is TGCGCCAGCAGCCTCGGACTAGCGGGGGGGAGGGATACGCAGTATTTT.

The V call is TRBV6-1, the J call TRBJ2-6; D not resolved. Germline-derived CDR1 and CDR2 are MNHNS and SASEGT. The V and J ends lost 4 bases and 0 bases respectively, with 13 bases between them. CDR3 size: 17 residues. The CDR3 here is CASSVPLWASGANVLTF. CDR3 nucleotide sequence: TGTGCCAGCAGTGTACCCCTCTGGGCCTCTGGGGCCAACGTCCTGACTTTC.

The chain links TRBV27 to TRBJ1-6; 9 nucleotides match TRBD1. Germline-derived CDR1 and CDR2 are MNHEY and SMNVEV (reference sequence). With V trimmed by 6 bases and J by 7 bases, 10 bases remained unmatched. The CDR3 loop spans 16 amino acids. The CDR3 DNA sequence: TGTGCCAGCAGGGCGGGACAGGGACTGTGGAATTCACCCCTCCACTTT. It codes for CASRAGQGLWNSPLHF.

This clone appeared a few times. This chain uses TRBV19 with TRBJ2-5, with D perhaps matching TRBD2 (6 bases). From germline, CDR1 is LNHDA and CDR2 SQIVND (reference sequence). CDR3 length equals 14 residues. The V end was cut by 5 bases, the J end by 0 bases, with 10 bases between. The CDR3 DNA follows: TGTGCCAGTAGTGGCGGGGTGTACCAAGAGACCCAGTACTTC. It translates to CASSGGVYQETQYF.

The chain carries TRBV5-1 and TRBJ2-5, with TRBD1 matching 8 bases. This CDR3 is 15 amino acids long. The V and J ends lost 3 bases and 5 bases, in that order; junction bases with no gene match: 9. Looked up from germline, CDR1 is SGHRS and CDR2 is YFSETQ. The CDR3 DNA sequence: TGCGCCAGCAGCTGGGCGGACAGGGCTTCGGAGACCCAGTACTTC. This codes for CASSWADRASETQYF.

V usage is TRBV25-1 and J usage is TRBJ2-5; D is perhaps TRBD2 (7 bases). The last part of the DNA fits TRBJ2-7 better; the J call may be wrong. This CDR3 is 14 amino acids long. Germline V gene lookup returns CDR1 MGHDK and CDR2 SYGVNS. CDR3 residues: CASSRGGFEGEQYF. The CDR3 DNA follows: TGTGCCAGCAGTAGGGGGGGTTTCGAGGGCGAGCAGTACTTC.

The J gene is TRBJ1-1, the V gene TRBV12-2; the table's TRBD1 call for D was not verified on the DNA. TRBV12-2 is a listed pseudogene. The CDR3 sequence is 17 residues long. This CDR3 reads CASRLPRGDHFGSEAFF. The CDR3 nucleotides read TGTGCAAGTCGCTTACCCAGGGGGGACCATTTTGGTTCTGAAGCTTTCTTT.

This clone was detected a few times. This chain joins TRBV11-2 and TRBJ1-2, with 7 positions matching TRBD1. The V gene end was trimmed by 3 bases and the J gene end by 8 bases; junction bases not matched to a gene: 6. The CDR3 sequence is 13 residues long. The V gene's germline CDR1 is SGHAT and CDR2 FQNNGV. CDR3 protein: CASSFRDRGGYTF. CDR3 DNA: TGTGCCAGCAGCTTTCGGGACAGAGGAGGCTACACCTTC.

V and J are TRBV7-8 and TRBJ2-1; tentatively, D is TRBD2 (6 bases). The germline gives CDR1 SGHVS, CDR2 FQNEAQ. The CDR3 sequence is 16 residues long. The V end lost 2 bases, the J end lost 1 base, and 12 bases lay between the germline ends. The CDR3 DNA is TGTGCCAGCAGCTTAACCGGAGGGCCGTCCTACAATGAGCAGTTCTTC. Translation gives CASSLTGGPSYNEQFF.

This rearrangement joins TRBV11-2 to TRBJ2-7; TRBD2 aligns across 9 bases. The junction had 0 bases not matched to a gene; V was cut back by 3 bases and J by 0 bases. Germline V gene lookup returns CDR1 SGHAT and CDR2 FQNNGV. The CDR3 consists of 14 residues. The CDR3 sequence is CASSFSGSSYEQYF. CDR3 DNA: TGTGCCAGCAGCTTTAGCGGGAGCTCCTACGAGCAGTACTTC.

The rearrangement uses TRBV18 and TRBJ2-1; 13 nucleotides line up with TRBD2. Germline V CDR1 and CDR2: KGHSH, LQKENI. J was trimmed by 10 bases and V by 5 bases; bases with no gene match: 8. CDR3 length: 15 residues. CDR3 in DNA: TGTGCCAGCTCATTTGGACTAGCGGGAGAGGGGGAGCAGTTCTTC. Its translation is CASSFGLAGEGEQFF.

This chain links TRBV2 with TRBJ2-2; 7 bases are shared with TRBD2. V lost 6 bases to trimming and J lost 2 bases; unmatched junction nucleotides: 3. This CDR3 has 14 residues. The germline V gene encodes CDR1 SNHLY and CDR2 FYNNEI. CDR3 DNA sequence: TGTGCCAGCAGAGCGGGACTAAACACCGGGGAGCTGTTTTTT. As protein: CASRAGLNTGELFF.

This clone was detected only once. V gene TRBV7-3 combines with J gene TRBJ2-3; TRBD1 matches at 9 bases. Per the germline V gene, CDR1 is SGHTA and CDR2 is FQGTGA. V shed 5 bases and J 0 bases; nucleotides not matched to a gene: 6. The CDR3 extends over 16 amino acids. The CDR3: CASSLGTGISTDTQYF. The CDR3 DNA reads TGTGCCAGCAGCCTCGGGACAGGGATTAGCACAGATACGCAGTATTTT. Full variable domain (missing parts from reference TRBV7-3 and TRBJ2-3): GAGVSQTPSNKVTEKGKYVELRCDPISGHTALYWYRQSLGQGPEFLIYFQGTGAADDSGLPNDRFFAVRPEGSVSTLKIQRTERGDSAVYLCASSLGTGISTDTQYFGPGTRLTVL.

This clone has just one count. The chain links TRBV28 to TRBJ2-1; 8 positions match TRBD1. V shed 4 bases and J 3 bases; nucleotides not matched to a gene: 2. This CDR3 region has 14 residues. From germline, CDR1 is MDHEN and CDR2 SYDVKM. Here the CDR3 reads CASSSGGYYNEQFF. CDR3 coding DNA: TGTGCCAGCAGTTCAGGGGGCTACTACAATGAGCAGTTCTTC.

The CDR3 region is CASSPRTGPTTRTQYF. The CDR3 region has the DNA TGTGCCAGCAGCCCACGGACAGGACCGACTACGCGTACGCAGTATTTT. This chain connects TRBV9 to TRBJ2-3; 7 nucleotides match TRBD1. The CDR3 is 16 amino acids. V dropped 4 bases and J dropped 8; count of bases not matched to a gene: 16. In germline, CDR1 is SGDLS, CDR2 YYNGEE. The full variable domain, in which reference TRBV9 and TRBJ2-3 provide the parts outside the CDR3, is DSGVTQTPKHLITATGQRVTLRCSPRSGDLSVYWYQQSLDQGLQFLIQYYNGEERAKGNILERFSAQQFPDLHSELNLSSLELGDSALYFCASSPRTGPTTRTQYFGPGTRLTVL.

The rearrangement links TRBV5-1 to TRBJ1-3; 8 bases agree with TRBD1. The ends lost 0 bases at V and 0 bases at J; junction bases unmatched: 23. Germline CDR1 SGHRS, CDR2 YFSETQ. This CDR3 has 23 residues. The CDR3, as DNA: TGCGCCAGCAGCTTGGTTCCAACCCCCACGCACGGACAGGGAGCACGCTCTGGAAACACCATATATTTT. Translating gives CASSLVPTPTHGQGARSGNTIYF.

The V and J genes are TRBV7-6 and TRBJ2-7; no reliable D call. V was pared by 2 bases and J by 10 bases, with 12 bases between. CDR1 is SGHVS and CDR2 is FNYEAQ in the germline V gene. The CDR3 length is 12 residues. The CDR3 DNA follows: TGTGCCAGCAGCTTAATAGGAGAAGGACAGTACTTC. Translated: CASSLIGEGQYF.